The present TCR beta chain was sequenced within a study of blood T cell repertoires in COVID-19. Germline V gene sequence: CDR1 MNHEY, CDR2 SVGAGI. The CDR3 sequence is 16 residues long. The V end lost 2 bases, the J end lost 5 bases, and 17 bases lay between the germline ends. Seattle enrolled patients during active infection and tracked them longitudinally. In the study's own analysis: Amplification from reference gene primers served as the basis for estimated nucleated cell counts. Only in-frame clones appear in the TCRdb table, and some are missing; sequencing was by immunoSEQ multiplex PCR. That table furnishes V, J and clone size, whereas the DNA furnished D and trimming. The sample includes 200,000 or so clones, 84% of them seen just once.

V is TRBV6-5 and J is TRBJ2-3, with D maybe TRBD2 (5 bases). This clonotype was obtained from an elderly woman with COVID-19, enrolled during active disease. Source material: peripheral blood. This CDR3 reads CASSYTPSSGGDTQYF. In DNA form, the CDR3 reads TGTGCCAGCAGTTACACCCCCTCCTCTGGAGGAGATACGCAGTATTTT.